The 5 T cell receptor beta chains reported below all come from one sample, sequenced in a study of identical twins. MiXCR, applied by TCRdb to the 5' RACE reads, yields one record per CDR3 protein. The sample includes 1.5 million to 2 million distinct CDR3 sequences, around a third of them seen just once. Sequenced: cord blood. The receptor source for this set is a newborn girl in good health.

This clonotype appeared once. At one boundary the junction diverges from the germline segment, which might be a read error. The CDR3 reads CASSLYWQGGGYGCTF. CDR3 sequence (DNA): TGTGCCAGCAGTTTATACTGGCAGGGAGGTGGCTATGGCTGCACCTTC. The chain has TRBV28 and TRBJ1-2, with D maybe TRBD1 (5 bases). Germline V gives CDR1 MDHEN, CDR2 SYDVKM. CDR3 length: 16 residues.

This clonotype has only a few counts. This chain connects TRBV2 to TRBJ1-4; D perhaps matches TRBD1 (6 bases). Trimming pared 7 bases from V and 0 bases from J, leaving 12 bases between. The CDR3 has 15 residues. Germline values: CDR1 SNHLY, CDR2 FYNNEI. CDR3 DNA sequence: TGTGCCAGCATTCGGACAGAACCAACTAATGAAAAACTGTTTTTT. It encodes CASIRTEPTNEKLFF.

This clonotype has just a few counts. The chain is built from TRBV10-2 and TRBJ1-2, with 7 bases aligning to TRBD1. Germline CDR1 is WSHSY and CDR2 is SAAADI. Germline trimming cut 4 bases from V and 5 bases from J; bases unmatched to any gene: 4. CDR3 length equals 13 residues. The CDR3 loop reads CASSGGGWYGYTF. The CDR3 nucleotides are TGCGCCAGCAGTGGAGGGGGCTGGTATGGCTACACCTTC.

The chain couples TRBV28 to TRBJ2-4; no firm D call. Deletions cut 3 bases from V and 6 bases from J, with 9 bases between. Germline CDR1 and CDR2: MDHEN and SYDVKM. The CDR3 covers 13 residues. The CDR3 region has the DNA TGTGCCAGCAGTTTGGGATCGGGAAACATTCAGTACTTC. Its protein product is CASSLGSGNIQYF. The full variable domain, completed using reference TRBV28 and TRBJ2-4, is DVKVTQSSRYLVKRTGEKVFLECVQDMDHENMFWYRQDPGLGLRLIYFSYDVKMKEKGDIPEGYSVSREKKERFSLILESASTNQTSMYLCASSLGSGNIQYFGAGTRLSVL.

V gene TRBV29-1 combines with J gene TRBJ1-2; 10 nucleotides align to TRBD1. V lost 7 bases and J lost 4; bases outside the gene matches: 6. The CDR3 length is 13 residues. CDR1 SQVTM and CDR2 ANQGSEA come from the germline V gene. Written as DNA, the CDR3 is TGCAGCGATGACAGGACAGGGGGCTATGGCTACACCTTC. Protein sequence: CSDDRTGGYGYTF.